This TCR beta chain came from a study of blood T cell repertoires in COVID-19. Study-wide background: Acute and convalescent COVID-19 samples came from the United States, Italy and Spain. The cDNA or gDNA used as material had been derived from T cells, B-cell-depleted T cells, or PBMCs.

Original handling: Amplification with reference gene primers provided the estimates of nucleated cell counts. Some clones are missing from TCRdb's copy, which holds only in-frame ones; the method was immunoSEQ multiplex PCR. The DNA was the basis for D and trimming; V, J and clone size are from that table. The data hold 150,000 to 200,000 clones, with approximately 95% observed a single time. Germline CDR1 GTSNPN, CDR2 SVGIG (reference sequence). This CDR3 contains 14 residues. V lost 2 bases to trimming and J lost 5 bases, with 13 bases between them. The sequence derives from a woman aged 45-65 years with acute or convalescent COVID-19. The sequenced material came from peripheral blood. The chain joins TRBV30 to TRBJ2-1, with D perhaps TRBD1 (6 bases). As DNA, the CDR3 is TGTGCCTGGAGTCAGGGGATACTAAACAATGAGCAGTTCTTC. Amino acid sequence: CAWSQGILNNEQFF. Combining the CDR3 with reference TRBV30 and TRBJ2-1 gives the whole variable domain SQTIHQWPATLVQPVGSPLSLECTVEGTSNPNLYWYRQAAGRGLQLLFYSVGIGQISSEVPQNLSASRPQDRQFILSSKKLLLSDSGFYLCAWSQGILNNEQFFGPGTRLTVL.